These 3 T cell receptor beta chains came from one sample sequenced in a study of molecular identifiers for immune sequencing clone quantification. One entry per CDR3 protein results from TCRdb running MiXCR on the PCR reads. There are about half a million distinct CDR3 sequences in the sample; about a fifth occur only once, and 0.7% to 0.95% lies in the top ten. The material sequenced was naive CD8+ T cells from blood, with Jurkat cell RNA spiked in. Noted subset: FACS-sorted CD8+CD4-CCR7+CD45RA+ naive T cells. All receptors derive from a human donor in good health. Some libraries in this study had Jurkat cell RNA spiked in.

Notes on this clonotype: A much bigger clone sits one base away, suggesting this may be a read error. V gene TRBV14 combines with J gene TRBJ1-1; D unclear. Germline V lookup: CDR1 SGHDN, CDR2 FVKESK. The CDR3 loop spans 13 amino acids. In DNA form, the CDR3 reads TGTGCCAGCAGCCCGGAAGGGCGAACTGAAGCTCTCTTT. Translating it yields CASSPEGRTEALF.

J is TRBJ2-7 and V is TRBV7-9, with 11 bases identical to TRBD2. This CDR3 is 15 amino acids long. In germline, CDR1 is SEHNR, CDR2 FQNEAQ (reference sequence). The trim removed 6 bases at V and 0 bases at J, leaving 4 bases unmatched. CDR3 DNA sequence: TGTGCCAGCAGGCAAACTAGCGGGAGCTCCTACGAGCAGTACTTC. This gives the protein CASRQTSGSSYEQYF.

This clonotype came up many times. The genes are TRBV12-3 or TRBV12-4 and TRBJ2-3, with D tentatively TRBD2 (6 bases). The CDR3 length is 18 residues. Trimming took off 2 bases at V and 2 bases at J, with 20 bases between the two ends. CDR3: CASSLRPWGSGFTDTQYF. In DNA, the CDR3 is TGTGCCAGCAGTTTACGCCCGTGGGGTAGCGGATTCACAGATACGCAGTATTTT.